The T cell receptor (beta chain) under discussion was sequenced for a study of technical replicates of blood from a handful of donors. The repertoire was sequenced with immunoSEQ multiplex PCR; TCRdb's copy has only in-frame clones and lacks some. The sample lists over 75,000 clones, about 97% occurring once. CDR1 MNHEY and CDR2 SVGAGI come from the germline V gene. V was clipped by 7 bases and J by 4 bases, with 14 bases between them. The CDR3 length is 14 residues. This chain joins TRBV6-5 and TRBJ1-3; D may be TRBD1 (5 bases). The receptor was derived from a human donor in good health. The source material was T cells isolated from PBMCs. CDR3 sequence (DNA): TGTGCCAGCACTGCGGGGGTGGCGGGAAACACCATATATTTT. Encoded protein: CASTAGVAGNTIYF.